In its sample, the clone carrying this T cell receptor beta chain was seen a few times. The antigen remains undetermined. The sample originates from a study of T-cell memory formation after mild COVID-19. Study at large: Clusters were largely donor specific.

General study points: There was no confirmation that second-wave clones peaking on day 37 were SARS-CoV-2 specific. Mostly located in CM and EM were contracting CD4+ clones, with contracting CD8+ clones located in EMRA. Some responding clones appeared in pre-infection memory, suggesting cross-reactive memory joined.

TCRdb analysed the 5' RACE reads with MiXCR anew, one entry per CDR3 protein. The sample carries roughly 310,000 distinct CDR3 sequences, more than 15% recorded once. V shed 6 bases, J shed 6 bases, and the junction held 4 bases outside the gene matches. Per the germline V gene, CDR1 is MNHNY and CDR2 is SVGAGI (reference sequence). CDR3 length: 14 residues. The clonotype comes from a man aged 18 to 30 who had mild COVID-19 (a few samples of this study predate the infection). Cell type and time point are not known. The sequencing sample was made of PBMCs or a T cell subset sorted from them (not recorded which). The genes are TRBV6-6 and TRBJ2-1; the match to TRBD1 covers 11 bases. Here the CDR3 reads CASRTGTGGNEQFF. In DNA form, the CDR3 reads TGTGCCAGCAGGACCGGGACAGGGGGCAATGAGCAGTTCTTC.